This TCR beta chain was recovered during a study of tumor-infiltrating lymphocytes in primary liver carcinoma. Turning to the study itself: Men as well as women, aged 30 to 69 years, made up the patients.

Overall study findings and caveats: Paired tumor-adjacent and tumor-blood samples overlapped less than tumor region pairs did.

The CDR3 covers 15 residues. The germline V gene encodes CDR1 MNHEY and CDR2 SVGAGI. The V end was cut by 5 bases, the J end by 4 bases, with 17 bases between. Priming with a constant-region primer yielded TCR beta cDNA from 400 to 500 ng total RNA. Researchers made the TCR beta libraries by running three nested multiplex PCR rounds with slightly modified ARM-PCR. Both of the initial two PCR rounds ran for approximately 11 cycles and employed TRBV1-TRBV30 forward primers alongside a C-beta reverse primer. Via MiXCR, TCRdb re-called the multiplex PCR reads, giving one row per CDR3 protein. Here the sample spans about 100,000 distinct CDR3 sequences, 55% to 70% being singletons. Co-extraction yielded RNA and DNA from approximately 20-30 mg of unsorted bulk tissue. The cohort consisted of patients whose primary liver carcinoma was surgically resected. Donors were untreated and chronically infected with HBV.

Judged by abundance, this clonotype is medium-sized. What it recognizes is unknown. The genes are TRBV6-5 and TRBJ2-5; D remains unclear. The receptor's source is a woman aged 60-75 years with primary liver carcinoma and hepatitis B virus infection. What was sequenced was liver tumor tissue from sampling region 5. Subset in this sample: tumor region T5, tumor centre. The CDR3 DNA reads TGTGCCAGCAGTCCCATGAGGTACAATGGAGAGACCCAGTACTTC. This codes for CASSPMRYNGETQYF.